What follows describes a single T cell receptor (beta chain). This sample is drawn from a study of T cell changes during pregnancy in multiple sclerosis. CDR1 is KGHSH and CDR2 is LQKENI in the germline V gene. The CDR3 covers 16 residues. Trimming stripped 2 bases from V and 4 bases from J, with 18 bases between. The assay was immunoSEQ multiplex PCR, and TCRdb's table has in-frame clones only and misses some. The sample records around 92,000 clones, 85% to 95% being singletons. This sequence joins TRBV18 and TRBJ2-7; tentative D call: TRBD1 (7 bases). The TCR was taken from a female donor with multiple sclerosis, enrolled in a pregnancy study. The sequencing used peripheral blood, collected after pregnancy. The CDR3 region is CASSPKDRAGGYEQYF. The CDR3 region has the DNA TGTGCCAGCTCACCAAAAGACAGGGCCGGGGGATACGAGCAGTACTTC.